This T cell receptor beta chain was found in a study of regulatory T cells in long-lasting Graves disease. According to the study, TCR beta libraries were built with iRepertoire HTBI primers and CDR3-region Arm-PCR. TCRdb reanalysed the multiplex PCR reads using MiXCR and keeps one entry per CDR3 protein. Found here are about 470,000 distinct CDR3 sequences, about a fifth of them singletons; the top ten hold 6.5% to 9%. The length of the CDR3 is 14 residues. V lost 6 bases and J lost 4; bases outside the gene matches: 3. Germline CDR1 and CDR2: MNHNS and SASEGT. The time point here: persistent/refractory GD, antithyroid drugs over 5 years with positive TRAb. PBMCs provided the RNA from which the TCR library was made. This clonotype was counted only a few times.

The clonotype comes from a female donor with Graves disease. The chain joins TRBV6-1 to TRBJ2-2; TRBD1 agrees at 9 bases. The sample here was peripheral blood mononuclear cells (PBMCs), taken when the disease was refractory, from a patient treated with antithyroid drugs. CDR3 sequence: CASRVDRGTGELFF. CDR3 nucleotide sequence: TGTGCCAGCAGGGTGGACAGGGGCACCGGGGAGCTGTTTTTT.